Each of the 31 T cell receptor beta chains below was sequenced from the same sample in a study of T cells in women clearing cervical HPV infection. The method was immunoSEQ multiplex PCR; TCRdb's version includes in-frame clones alone and lacks a portion of them. Its listing shows about 27,000 clones. The sequenced material came from blood buffy coat. These receptors were taken from a woman aged 18 to 75 with a cervical HPV16 infection that either progressed to CIN3+ or cleared (not recorded which).

A note on this clone: Read data end 3 residues before the CDR3 end; the end is taken from the germline J gene. The chain combines TRBV4-2 with TRBJ2-7; TRBD2 matches at 16 bases. The CDR3 runs 19 residues. J lost 3 bases, V lost 4 bases, and 12 bases had no gene match. The germline V gene encodes CDR1 LGHNA and CDR2 YNFKEQ. CDR3 loop: CASSPEPGLAGGGGYEQYF. The part of the CDR3 DNA that was read is TGTGCCAGCAGCCCGGAACCGGGACTAGCGGGAGGGGGGGGCTACGAG.

In the case of this clone: From the germline J gene comes the end of the CDR3, since the read stops 3 residues before it. The chain carries TRBV30 and TRBJ2-7; D perhaps matches TRBD1 (5 bases). This CDR3 region has 12 residues. The V end was cut by 5 bases, the J end by 3 bases, with 11 bases between. Per the germline V gene, CDR1 is GTSNPN and CDR2 is SVGIG (reference sequence). Partial CDR3 DNA: TGTGCCTGGGGACACTTGGGCTACGAG. This codes for CAWGHLGYE. The entire CDR3 reads CAWGHLGYEQYF.

On this clone itself: One end of the junction fails to match germline, which may point to a read error. The read terminates 3 residues before the CDR3 end, so the remaining end is supplied by the germline J gene. Other DNA sequences in this specimen translate into the identical CDR3. V usage is TRBV2 and J usage is TRBJ1-3; tentative D call: TRBD1 (5 bases). This CDR3 spans 15 amino acids. From germline, CDR1 is SNHLY and CDR2 FYNNEI. The chain's CDR3 is CASRERGNSGNTIYF. The sequenced part of the CDR3 DNA is TGTGCCAGCAGGGAGAGGGGTAACTCTGGAAACACA. Looking up the rest from reference TRBV2 and TRBJ1-3 gives the full variable domain: EPEVTQTPSHQVTQMGQEVILRCVPISNHLYFYWYRQILGQKVEFLVSFYNNEISEKSEIFDDQFSVERPDGSNFTLKIRSTKLEDSAMYFCASRERGNSGNTIYFGEGSWLTVV.

Points on this clone: Coverage ceases 3 residues before the CDR3 finishes, and the germline J gene fills in the end. V usage is TRBV5-3 and J usage is TRBJ1-1; 8 nucleotides align to TRBD1. TRBV5-3 is known as an ORF, though its function is uncertain. V trimming: 4 bases; J trimming: 2 bases; junction bases outside the gene matches: 7. The CDR3 loop spans 15 amino acids. The sequenced CDR3 bases are TGTGCCAGAAGCCCGGACCCAGGGGGCAACACTGAA. It encodes CARSPDPGGNTE. The complete CDR3 protein is CARSPDPGGNTEAFF.

About this clone itself: With the read ending 3 residues before the CDR3 end, the germline J gene is used to fill in that end. This sequence joins TRBV5-1 and TRBJ2-1; 8 positions agree with TRBD2. Losses at the gene ends were 0 bases for V and 7 bases for J; bases not matched to a gene: 9. Germline V gene data show CDR1 as SGHRS and CDR2 as YFSETQ. The CDR3 runs 16 residues. The CDR3 sequence is CASSLGAGGPLNEQFF. CDR3 DNA, as far as it was read: TGCGCCAGCAGCTTGGGGGCGGGAGGCCCCTTGAATGAG.

With regard to this clone: The read falls 3 residues short of the CDR3 end, and the missing part is taken from the germline J gene. The chain combines TRBV6-2 or TRBV6-3 with TRBJ1-5; the D is unclear. Germline CDR1 is MNHEY and CDR2 is SVGEGT. Between the trimmed V and J ends, which lost 6 bases and 9 bases, there was a span of 15 bases. The CDR3 totals 13 residues. CDR3 loop: CASSSPAKRPQHF. Partial CDR3 DNA: TGTGCCAGCAGCAGTCCCGCCAAACGGCCC.

As concerns this clone: The CDR3 goes on 3 residues after the read ends, and that part is filled in from the germline J gene. J is TRBJ2-1 and V is TRBV2, with D unresolved. The V gene's germline CDR1 is SNHLY and CDR2 FYNNEI. Trimming cost V 6 bases and J 5 bases, with 5 bases left between them. The CDR3 extends over 11 amino acids. CDR3 DNA, as far as it was read: TGTGCCAGCAGCCTAAACAATGAG. Translated, it gives CASSLNNE. The full CDR3 protein reads CASSLNNEQFF.

About this clone: The read terminates 3 residues before the CDR3 end, so the remaining end is supplied by the germline J gene. J is TRBJ2-5 and V is TRBV20-1, with 12 bases identical to TRBD2. Germline CDR1 DFQATT, CDR2 SNEGSKA (reference sequence). The length of the CDR3 is 14 residues. V shed 5 bases, J shed 1 base, and the junction held 2 bases outside the gene matches. Partial CDR3 DNA: TGCAGTGCTTGGACTAGCGGGGCCCAAGAGACC. It specifies CSAWTSGAQET. The full CDR3 protein reads CSAWTSGAQETQYF.

To note about this clone: The read is 3 residues too short to cover the CDR3 end, so that end is filled in from the germline J gene. V is TRBV29-1 and J is TRBJ2-7, with a possible D match to TRBD2 (6 bases). V was cut by 4 bases and J by 6 bases, with 16 bases left in between. CDR1 and CDR2 (germline): SQVTM, ANQGSEA. This CDR3 is 13 amino acids long. The CDR3 spells CSVAWAGTSEQYF. CDR3 bases read: TGCAGCGTTGCGTGGGCGGGAACCAGCGAG.

On this clone: The missing CDR3 end, 3 residues past where the read stops, is filled in from the germline J gene. The V call is TRBV7-9, the J call TRBJ2-1; D remains unclear. Germline CDR1 reads SEHNR; CDR2 reads FQNEAQ (reference sequence). The CDR3 is 15 residues long. The V gene lost 0 bases and the J gene lost 7 bases, with 13 bases spanning the gap. CDR3 amino acids: CASSLAETRANEQFF. The CDR3 bases that were read are TGTGCCAGCAGCTTAGCCGAGACTCGTGCTAATGAG.

Details on this clone: The read ends 3 residues before the CDR3 terminus; that terminus is restored from the germline J gene. The chain uses TRBV4-2 and TRBJ1-3; tentative D call: TRBD1 (6 bases). V lost 4 bases to trimming and J lost 1 base, with 11 bases between them. The CDR3 has 15 amino acids. Germline assignment: CDR1 LGHNA and CDR2 YNFKEQ. CDR3 bases read: TGTGCCAGCAGCCCTTGGACAGCATCTGGAAACACC. Amino acids: CASSPWTASGNT. The entire CDR3 protein reads CASSPWTASGNTIYF.

Note on this clone: Mismatch with germline at one junction end may stem from a read error. From the germline J gene comes the end of the CDR3, since the read stops 3 residues before it. This chain uses TRBV30 with TRBJ2-5; 8 bases line up with TRBD1. This CDR3 has 12 amino acids. CDR1 is GTSNPN, CDR2 SVGIG, per germline (reference sequence). CDR3 loop: CAGRQGMKTQYF. CDR3 DNA, as far as it was read: TGTGCCGGGAGACAGGGGATGAAGACC.

For this clone: The read falls 3 residues short of the CDR3 end, and the missing part is taken from the germline J gene. The chain employs TRBV2 and TRBJ2-3; a weak D match, TRBD2 (6 bases). The CDR3 runs to 17 residues. CDR1 is SNHLY and CDR2 is FYNNEI in the germline V gene. Trimming stripped 7 bases from V and 0 bases from J, with 20 bases between. The sequenced CDR3 bases are TGTGCCAGCACCATTAGTAGGAGGGCTATTAGCACAGATACG. Its protein product is CASTISRRAISTDT. Given in full, the CDR3 is CASTISRRAISTDTQYF.

Note on this clone: The read comes to an end 3 residues before the CDR3 does, leaving the germline J gene to fill in the end. The rearrangement uses TRBV6-2 or TRBV6-3 and TRBJ1-6; perhaps TRBD1 as D (6 bases). Germline loops: CDR1 MNHEY, CDR2 SVGEGT. V dropped 6 bases and J dropped 12 bases, with 18 bases sitting between them. This CDR3 region has 14 residues. The part of the CDR3 DNA that was read is TGTGCCAGCAGGCGGACAGCTTCACCTCAACCC. It is translated as CASRRTASPQP. The complete CDR3 sequence is CASRRTASPQPLHF.

Concerning this clone: The DNA ends 3 residues before the CDR3 does, and the rest of the CDR3 is filled in from the germline J gene. V is TRBV5-1 and J is TRBJ1-2, with D perhaps TRBD1 (6 bases). CDR3 length: 14 residues. Germline-derived CDR1 and CDR2 are SGHRS and YFSETQ. V was trimmed by 4 bases and J by 0 bases, leaving 10 bases between them. The CDR3: CASSPQGTNYGYTF. Incomplete CDR3 DNA: TGCGCCAGCAGCCCCCAGGGGACTAACTATGGC.

Regarding this clone: The read ends 3 residues shy of where the CDR3 ends; the end is completed using the germline J gene. The chain employs TRBV5-1 and TRBJ1-1, with D possibly TRBD1 on 6 matching bases. In germline, CDR1 is SGHRS, CDR2 YFSETQ. Trimming left V 4 bases short and J 5 bases short, with 18 bases between. The CDR3 covers 15 residues. This CDR3 is CASSAVQGGGTEAFF. The DNA read from the CDR3 is TGCGCCAGCAGCGCCGTACAGGGCGGAGGGACTGAA.

The CDR3 DNA, read in part, is TGTGCCTGGACCTTACTCCGGGGGGGCTACGAG. Its protein product is CAWTLLRGGYE. The full CDR3 is CAWTLLRGGYEQYF. The chain joins TRBV30 to TRBJ2-7; 8 bases map to TRBD2. The CDR3 end is not reached by the read, which stops 3 residues before it; the germline J gene fills it in. The CDR3 loop spans 14 amino acids. Trimming cost V 4 bases and J 3 bases; bases outside gene matches: 8. In germline, CDR1 is GTSNPN, CDR2 SVGIG (reference sequence). Full variable domain (remainder filled in from reference TRBV30 and TRBJ2-7): SQTIHQWPATLVQPVGSPLSLECTVEGTSNPNLYWYRQAAGRGLQLLFYSVGIGQISSEVPQNLSASRPQDRQFILSSKKLLLSDSGFYLCAWTLLRGGYEQYFGPGTRLTVT.

Details on this clone: The read terminates 3 residues before the CDR3 end, so the remaining end is supplied by the germline J gene. This chain links TRBV19 with TRBJ1-2, with 7 bases lining up with TRBD1. The junction had 4 bases not matched to a gene; V was cut back by 6 bases and J by 3 bases. The CDR3 totals 13 residues. Germline V lookup: CDR1 LNHDA, CDR2 SQIVND (reference sequence). The CDR3 DNA, read in part, is TGTGCCAGTAGCCCAGGGGGAGACTATGGC. Translated: CASSPGGDYG. The entire CDR3 protein reads CASSPGGDYGYTF.

Remarks on this clone: The read terminates 3 residues before the CDR3 end, so the remaining end is supplied by the germline J gene. The rearrangement uses TRBV5-6 and TRBJ1-1; 7 bases map to TRBD1. The V gene's germline CDR1 is SGHDT and CDR2 YYEEEE. The CDR3 runs to 13 residues. V shed 5 bases and J 5 bases; nucleotides not matched to a gene: 6. CDR3 DNA, as far as it was read: TGTGCCAGCAGGCAGACAGGGCGGACTGAA. It yields the protein CASRQTGRTE. In full, the CDR3 is CASRQTGRTEAFF. The full variable domain, in which reference TRBV5-6 and TRBJ1-1 provide the parts outside the CDR3, is DAGVTQSPTHLIKTRGQQVTLRCSPKSGHDTVSWYQQALGQGPQFIFQYYEEEERQRGNFPDRFSGHQFPNYSSELNVNALLLGDSALYLCASRQTGRTEAFFGQGTRLTVV.

Comment on this clone: The read ends 3 residues shy of where the CDR3 ends; the end is completed using the germline J gene. The chain uses TRBV11-2 and TRBJ1-1; a possible D gene is TRBD1 (6 bases). The V and J ends lost 4 bases and 4 bases respectively, with 10 bases between them. Germline V gene lookup returns CDR1 SGHAT and CDR2 FQNNGV. The CDR3 loop spans 13 amino acids. Incomplete CDR3 DNA: TGTGCCAGCAGCTCGCAGGGGATCACTGAA. It is translated as CASSSQGITE. The CDR3 in its entirety is CASSSQGITEAFF.

To note about this clone: The read is 3 residues too short to cover the CDR3 end, so that end is filled in from the germline J gene. This chain links TRBV18 with TRBJ2-2; TRBD1 matches 9 bases. In germline, CDR1 is KGHSH, CDR2 LQKENI. J gave up 4 bases and V 4 bases, and 13 bases lay outside the gene matches. CDR3 size: 18 residues. CDR3 residues: CASSLSPGQGEITGELFF. The sequenced CDR3 bases are TGTGCCAGCTCACTATCCCCGGGACAGGGTGAGATCACCGGGGAG. The full variable domain, in which reference TRBV18 and TRBJ2-2 provide the parts outside the CDR3, is NAGVMQNPRHLVRRRGQEARLRCSPMKGHSHVYWYRQLPEEGLKFMVYLQKENIIDESGMPKERFSAEFPKEGPSILRIQQVVRGDSAAYFCASSLSPGQGEITGELFFGEGSRLTVL.

Notes on this clone: Coverage ceases 3 residues before the CDR3 finishes, and the germline J gene fills in the end. This sequence joins TRBV12-5 and TRBJ1-4; 8 bases align to TRBD1. The V and J ends lost 4 bases and 8 bases, in that order; junction bases with no gene match: 6. This CDR3 is built from 14 residues. Germline CDR1 LGHNT, CDR2 FRNRAP. CDR3 sequence: CASGSDRVAEKLFF. The sequenced CDR3 bases are TGTGCTAGTGGTTCGGACAGGGTGGCCGAAAAA.

Comment on this clone: The read falls 3 residues short of the CDR3 end, and the missing part is taken from the germline J gene. The chain employs TRBV4-2 and TRBJ2-3; D perhaps matches TRBD1 (5 bases). The CDR3 is 17 residues long. The germline gives CDR1 LGHNA, CDR2 YNFKEQ. The V and J ends lost 2 bases and 2 bases respectively, with 17 bases between them. CDR3 sequence reads: CASSQSPNRGYTDTQYF. The DNA read from the CDR3 is TGTGCCAGCAGCCAATCCCCTAATAGGGGATACACAGATACG.

The sequenced part of the CDR3 DNA is TGCGCCAGCAACCCGGGGGTGGATGGC. This codes for CASNPGVDG. The whole CDR3 protein reads CASNPGVDGYTF. The genes are TRBV5-1 and TRBJ1-2, with D tentatively TRBD1 (5 bases). The read gets to within 3 residues of the CDR3 end, and the germline J gene fills in the rest. The V gene's germline CDR1 is SGHRS and CDR2 YFSETQ. The CDR3 totals 12 residues. V gave up 6 bases and J gave up 6 bases, with 12 bases separating them.

Concerning this clone itself: The read finishes 3 residues shy of the CDR3 end, and the germline J gene is used to complete it. This chain connects TRBV7-8 to TRBJ2-1; D is unresolved. The CDR3 covers 16 residues. V gave up 4 bases and J gave up 0 bases, with 13 bases separating them. The germline CDR1 and CDR2 sequences are SGHVS and FQNEAQ. The covered CDR3 bases are TGTGCCAGCAGCTGGAAAGCAGGAAGCTCCTACAATGAG. Translation: CASSWKAGSSYNE. The whole CDR3 region reads CASSWKAGSSYNEQFF.

Regarding this clone: The read comes to an end 3 residues before the CDR3 does, leaving the germline J gene to fill in the end. V usage is TRBV2 and J usage is TRBJ2-2; TRBD2 might be the D (7 bases). The V gene's germline CDR1 is SNHLY and CDR2 FYNNEI. The CDR3 is made up of 13 amino acids. The V gene lost 7 bases and the J gene lost 6 bases, with 12 bases spanning the gap. CDR3: CASNLGGAGELFF. CDR3 bases read: TGTGCCAGCAATTTAGGGGGGGCCGGGGAG.

CDR3 residues: CAWSTTGYGYTF. The part of the CDR3 DNA that was read is TGTGCCTGGAGTACAACAGGGTATGGC. The gene calls are TRBV30 and TRBJ1-2; possible D gene TRBD1, 6 bases. The read gets to within 3 residues of the CDR3 end, and the germline J gene fills in the rest. Per germline, CDR1 GTSNPN and CDR2 SVGIG (reference sequence). Deletions cut 2 bases from V and 5 bases from J, with 9 bases between. The CDR3 sequence is 12 residues long.

A note on this clone: The read terminates 3 residues before the CDR3 end, so the remaining end is supplied by the germline J gene. The V call is TRBV20-1, the J call TRBJ2-3, with 11 bases that match TRBD1. In germline, CDR1 is DFQATT, CDR2 SNEGSKA (reference sequence). The CDR3 consists of 14 residues. V was pared by 4 bases and J by 7 bases, with 7 bases of the junction left unmatched. Incomplete CDR3 DNA: TGCAGTGCTACGGACAGGGGGCTGGGGAATACG. Residues: CSATDRGLGNT. The CDR3 in its entirety is CSATDRGLGNTQYF.

On this clone: The read halts 3 residues ahead of the CDR3 end, with the missing end drawn from the germline J gene. This chain uses TRBV11-3 with TRBJ2-3; no firm D call. The CDR3 runs to 11 residues. CDR1 is SGHNT, CDR2 YENEEA, per germline. V lost 5 bases, J lost 5 bases, and 5 bases lay in between. The CDR3 reads CASSLKDTQYF. The CDR3 DNA, read in part, is TGTGCCAGCAGCCTTAAAGATACG.

For this clone: The read is 3 residues too short to cover the CDR3 end, so that end is filled in from the germline J gene. The V and J genes are TRBV19 and TRBJ2-1; 12 nucleotides match TRBD2. The junction had 6 bases not matched to a gene; V was cut back by 6 bases and J by 6 bases. The CDR3 runs to 15 residues. Germline CDR1 reads LNHDA; CDR2 reads SQIVND (reference sequence). The sequenced CDR3 bases are TGTGCCAGTAGAAGCGGACTAGCGGGACTCAATGAG. It translates to CASRSGLAGLNE. The whole CDR3 sequence is CASRSGLAGLNEQFF.

Details on this clone: Coverage ceases 3 residues before the CDR3 finishes, and the germline J gene fills in the end. The rearrangement links TRBV5-1 to TRBJ2-7; possible D gene TRBD2, 7 bases. Trimming pared 3 bases from V and 3 bases from J, leaving 16 bases between. Germline V CDR1 and CDR2: SGHRS, YFSETQ. The CDR3 is made up of 15 amino acids. Here the CDR3 reads CASSSPYREGYEQYF. The CDR3 DNA, read in part, is TGCGCCAGCAGCTCGCCATACAGGGAGGGCTACGAG.